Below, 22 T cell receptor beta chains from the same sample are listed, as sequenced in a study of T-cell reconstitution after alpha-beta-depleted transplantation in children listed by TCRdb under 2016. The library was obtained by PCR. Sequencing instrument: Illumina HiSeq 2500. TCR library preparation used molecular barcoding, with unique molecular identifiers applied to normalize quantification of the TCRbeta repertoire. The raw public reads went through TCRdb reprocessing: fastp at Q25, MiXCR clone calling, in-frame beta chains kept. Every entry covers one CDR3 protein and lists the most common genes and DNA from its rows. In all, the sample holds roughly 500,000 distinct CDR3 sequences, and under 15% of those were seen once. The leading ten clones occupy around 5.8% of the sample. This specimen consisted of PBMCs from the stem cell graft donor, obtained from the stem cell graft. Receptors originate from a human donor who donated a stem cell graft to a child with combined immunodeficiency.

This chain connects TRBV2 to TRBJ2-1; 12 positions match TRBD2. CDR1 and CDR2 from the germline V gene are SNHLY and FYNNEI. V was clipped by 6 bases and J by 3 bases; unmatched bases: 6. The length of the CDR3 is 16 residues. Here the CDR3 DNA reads TGTGCCAGCAGCTCAACGACTAGCGGGGGCTACAATGAGCAGTTCTTC. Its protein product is CASSSTTSGGYNEQFF.

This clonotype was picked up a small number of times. CDR3 region: CASSLLFPGELFF. The CDR3 nucleotides read TGTGCCAGCAGCTTGCTCTTTCCCGGGGAGCTGTTTTTT. The rearrangement uses TRBV5-6 and TRBJ2-2; D gene unclear. CDR3 size: 13 residues. Germline CDR1 and CDR2: SGHDT and YYEEEE. Trimming stripped 1 base from V and 6 bases from J, with 7 bases between.

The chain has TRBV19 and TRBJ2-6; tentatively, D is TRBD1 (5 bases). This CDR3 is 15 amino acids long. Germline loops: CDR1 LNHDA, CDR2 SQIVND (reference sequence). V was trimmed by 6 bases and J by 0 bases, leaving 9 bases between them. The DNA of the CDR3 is TGTGCCAGTAGAAAACAGGACTCTGGGGCCAACGTCCTGACTTTC. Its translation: CASRKQDSGANVLTF.

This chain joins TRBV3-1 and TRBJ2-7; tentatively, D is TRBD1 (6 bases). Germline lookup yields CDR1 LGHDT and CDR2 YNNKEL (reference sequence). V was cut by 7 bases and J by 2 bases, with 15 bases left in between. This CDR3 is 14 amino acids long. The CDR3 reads CASKPAGTPYEQYF. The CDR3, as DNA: TGTGCCAGCAAGCCGGCCGGGACACCCTACGAGCAGTACTTC.

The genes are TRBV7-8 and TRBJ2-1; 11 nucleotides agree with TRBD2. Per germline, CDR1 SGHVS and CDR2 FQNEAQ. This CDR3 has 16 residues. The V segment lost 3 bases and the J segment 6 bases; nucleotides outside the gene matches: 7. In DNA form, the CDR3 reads TGTGCCAGCAGCTTGGAACTAGCGGGGGAAGGCAATGAGCAGTTCTTC. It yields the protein CASSLELAGEGNEQFF.

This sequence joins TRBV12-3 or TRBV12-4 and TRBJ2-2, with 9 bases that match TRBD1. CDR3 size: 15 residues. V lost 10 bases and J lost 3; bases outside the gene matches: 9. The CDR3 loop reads CAIPRDRVYTGELFF. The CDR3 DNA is TGTGCCATCCCCCGGGACAGGGTATACACCGGGGAGCTGTTTTTT.

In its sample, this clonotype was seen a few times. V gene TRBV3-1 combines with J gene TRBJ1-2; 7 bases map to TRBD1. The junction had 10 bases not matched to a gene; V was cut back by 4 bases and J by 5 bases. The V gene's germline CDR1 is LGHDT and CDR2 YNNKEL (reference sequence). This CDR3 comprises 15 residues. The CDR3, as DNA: TGTGCCAGCAGCCCACAACCCCGGGACAGATATGGCTACACCTTC. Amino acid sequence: CASSPQPRDRYGYTF.

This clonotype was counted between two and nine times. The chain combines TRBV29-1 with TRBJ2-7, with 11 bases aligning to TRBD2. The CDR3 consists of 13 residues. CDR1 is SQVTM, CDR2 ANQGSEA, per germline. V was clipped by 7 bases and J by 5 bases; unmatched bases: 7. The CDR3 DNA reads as TGCAGCGCTAGACTAGCGGGGTATGACGAGCAGTACTTC. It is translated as CSARLAGYDEQYF.

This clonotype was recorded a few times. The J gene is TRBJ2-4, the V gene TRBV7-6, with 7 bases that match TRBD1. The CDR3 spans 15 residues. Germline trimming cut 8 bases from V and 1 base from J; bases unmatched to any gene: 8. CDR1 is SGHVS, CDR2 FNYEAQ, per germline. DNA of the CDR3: TGTGCCAGCCGACGAGACAGGGTGGCCAAAAACATTCAGTACTTC. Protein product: CASRRDRVAKNIQYF.

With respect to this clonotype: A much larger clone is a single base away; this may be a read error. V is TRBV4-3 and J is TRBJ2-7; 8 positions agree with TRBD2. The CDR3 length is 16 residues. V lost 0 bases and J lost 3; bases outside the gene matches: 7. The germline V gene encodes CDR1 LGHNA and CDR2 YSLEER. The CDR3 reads CASSQDQAGVVYEQYF. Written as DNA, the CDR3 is TGCGCCAGCAGCCAAGATCAAGCGGGAGTAGTCTACGAGCAGTACTTC.

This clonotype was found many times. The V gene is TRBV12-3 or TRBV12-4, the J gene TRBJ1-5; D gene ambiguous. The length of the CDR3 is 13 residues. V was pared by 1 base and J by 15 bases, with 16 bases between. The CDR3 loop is CASSLEGVGSRHF. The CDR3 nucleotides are TGTGCCAGCAGTTTAGAAGGAGTCGGCTCTCGGCATTTT.

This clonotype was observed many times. The CDR3 reads CASRMTENTEAFF. DNA of the CDR3: TGTGCCAGCAGGATGACAGAGAACACTGAAGCTTTCTTT. The chain has TRBV6-2 or TRBV6-3 and TRBJ1-1; D might be TRBD1 (5 bases). Germline V lookup: CDR1 MNHEY, CDR2 SVGEGT. V was pared by 6 bases and J by 1 base, with 9 bases between. The CDR3 totals 13 residues.

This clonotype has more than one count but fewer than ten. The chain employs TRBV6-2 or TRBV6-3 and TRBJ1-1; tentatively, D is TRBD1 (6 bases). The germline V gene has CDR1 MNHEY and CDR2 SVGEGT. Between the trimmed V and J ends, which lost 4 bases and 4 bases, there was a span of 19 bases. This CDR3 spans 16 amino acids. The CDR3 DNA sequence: TGTGCCAGCAGTTCGACAGGCCCGCGGTTCGGCACTGAAGCTTTCTTT. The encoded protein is CASSSTGPRFGTEAFF.

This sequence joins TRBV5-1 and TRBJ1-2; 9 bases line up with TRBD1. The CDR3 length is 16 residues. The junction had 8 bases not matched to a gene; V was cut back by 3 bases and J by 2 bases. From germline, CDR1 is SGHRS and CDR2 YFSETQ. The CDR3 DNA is TGCGCCAGCAGCTCTACTACAGGGGGCGCGAACTATGGCTACACCTTC. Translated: CASSSTTGGANYGYTF.

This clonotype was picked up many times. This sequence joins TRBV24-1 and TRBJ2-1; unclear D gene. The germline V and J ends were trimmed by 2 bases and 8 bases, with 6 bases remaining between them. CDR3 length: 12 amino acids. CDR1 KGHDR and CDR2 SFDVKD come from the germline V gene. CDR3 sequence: CATSDSRYEQFF. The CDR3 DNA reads TGTGCCACCAGTGATTCTAGGTATGAGCAGTTCTTC.

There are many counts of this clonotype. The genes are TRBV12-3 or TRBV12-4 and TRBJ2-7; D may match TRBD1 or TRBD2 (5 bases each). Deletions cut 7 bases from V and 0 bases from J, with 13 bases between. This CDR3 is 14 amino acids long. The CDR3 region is CASNRDRSSYEQYF. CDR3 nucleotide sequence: TGTGCCAGCAACCGGGACCGCAGCTCCTACGAGCAGTACTTC.

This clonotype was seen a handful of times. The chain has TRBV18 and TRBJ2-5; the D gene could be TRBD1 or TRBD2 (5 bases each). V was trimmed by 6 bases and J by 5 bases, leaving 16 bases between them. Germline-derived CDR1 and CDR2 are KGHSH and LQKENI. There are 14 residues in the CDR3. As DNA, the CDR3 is TGTGCCAGCTCTCCAACCGGGACCGGGGAGACCCAGTACTTC. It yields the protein CASSPTGTGETQYF.

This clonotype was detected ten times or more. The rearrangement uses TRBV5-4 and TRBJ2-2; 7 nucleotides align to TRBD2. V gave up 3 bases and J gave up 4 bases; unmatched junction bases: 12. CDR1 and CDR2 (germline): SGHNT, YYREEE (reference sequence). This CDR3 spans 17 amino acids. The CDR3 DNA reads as TGTGCCAGCAGCTCCGGAATGGGACTACGGTCCACCGGGGAGCTGTTTTTT. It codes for CASSSGMGLRSTGELFF.

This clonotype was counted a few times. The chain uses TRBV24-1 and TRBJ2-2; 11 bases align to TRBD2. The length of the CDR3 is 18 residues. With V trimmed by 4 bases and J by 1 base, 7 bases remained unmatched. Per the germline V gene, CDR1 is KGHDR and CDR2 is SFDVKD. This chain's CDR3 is CATSDRGLAERNTGELFF. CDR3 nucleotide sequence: TGTGCCACCAGTGACCGGGGACTAGCGGAAAGGAACACCGGGGAGCTGTTTTTT.

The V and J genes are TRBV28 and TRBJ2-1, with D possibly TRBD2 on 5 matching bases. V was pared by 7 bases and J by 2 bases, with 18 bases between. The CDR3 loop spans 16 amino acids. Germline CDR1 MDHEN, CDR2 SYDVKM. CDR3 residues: CASTSGRFSTYNEQFF. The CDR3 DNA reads TGTGCCAGCACCAGCGGTCGATTCAGTACCTACAATGAGCAGTTCTTC.

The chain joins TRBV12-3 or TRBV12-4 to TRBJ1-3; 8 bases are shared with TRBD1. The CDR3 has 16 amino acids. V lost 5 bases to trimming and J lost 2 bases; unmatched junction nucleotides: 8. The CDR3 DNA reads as TGTGCCAGCAGTCCAGAACAGGGGGAGCCTGGAAACACCATATATTTT. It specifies CASSPEQGEPGNTIYF.

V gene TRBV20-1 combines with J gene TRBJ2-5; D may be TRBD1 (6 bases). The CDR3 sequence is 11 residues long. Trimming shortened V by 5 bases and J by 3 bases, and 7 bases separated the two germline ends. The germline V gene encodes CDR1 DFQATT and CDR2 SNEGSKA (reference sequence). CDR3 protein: CSAAGEETQYF. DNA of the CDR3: TGCAGTGCTGCAGGGGAAGAGACCCAGTACTTC.